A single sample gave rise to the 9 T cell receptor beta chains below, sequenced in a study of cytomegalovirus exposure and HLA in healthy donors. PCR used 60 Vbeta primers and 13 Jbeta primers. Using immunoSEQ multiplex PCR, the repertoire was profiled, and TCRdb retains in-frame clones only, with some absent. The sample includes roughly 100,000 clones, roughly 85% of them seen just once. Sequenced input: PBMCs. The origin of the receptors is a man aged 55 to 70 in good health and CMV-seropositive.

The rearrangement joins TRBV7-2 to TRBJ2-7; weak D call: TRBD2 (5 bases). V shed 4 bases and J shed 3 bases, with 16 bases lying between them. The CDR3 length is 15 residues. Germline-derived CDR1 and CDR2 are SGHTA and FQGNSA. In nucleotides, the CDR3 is TGTGCCAGCAGCTACTACCGGGATAACGTCTACGAGCAGTACTTC. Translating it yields CASSYYRDNVYEQYF.

The chain's CDR3 is CASSLAGSITNTGELFF. CDR3 nucleotides: TGCGCCAGCAGCTTGGCAGGGTCCATAACGAACACCGGGGAGCTGTTTTTT. This chain links TRBV5-1 with TRBJ2-2; a possible D gene is TRBD1 (5 bases). The CDR3 is made up of 17 amino acids. Trimming removed 0 bases from V and 0 bases from J, with 12 bases in between. From germline, CDR1 is SGHRS and CDR2 YFSETQ.

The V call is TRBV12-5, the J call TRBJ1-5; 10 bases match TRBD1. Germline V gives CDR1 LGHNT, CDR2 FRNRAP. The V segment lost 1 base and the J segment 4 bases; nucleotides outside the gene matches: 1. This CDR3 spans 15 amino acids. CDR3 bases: TGTGCTAGTGGTTTGGGACAGGGGGCGAATCAGCCCCAGCATTTT. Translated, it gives CASGLGQGANQPQHF. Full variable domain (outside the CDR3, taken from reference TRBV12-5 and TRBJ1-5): DARVTQTPRHKVTEMGQEVTMRCQPILGHNTVFWYRQTMMQGLELLAYFRNRAPLDDSGMPKDRFSAEMPDATLATLKIQPSEPRDSAVYFCASGLGQGANQPQHFGDGTRLSIL.

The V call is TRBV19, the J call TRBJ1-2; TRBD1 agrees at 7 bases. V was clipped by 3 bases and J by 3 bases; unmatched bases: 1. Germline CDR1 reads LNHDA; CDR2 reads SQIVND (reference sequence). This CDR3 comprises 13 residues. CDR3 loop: CASSITGDYGYTF. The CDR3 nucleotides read TGTGCCAGTAGTATTACAGGGGACTATGGCTACACCTTC.

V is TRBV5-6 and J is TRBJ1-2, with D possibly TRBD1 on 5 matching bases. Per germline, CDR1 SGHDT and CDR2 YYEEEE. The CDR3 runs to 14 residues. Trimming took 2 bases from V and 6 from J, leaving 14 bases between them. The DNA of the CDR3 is TGTGCCAGCAGCTTAATGGGGCGGGAAAATGGCTACACCTTC. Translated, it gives CASSLMGRENGYTF.

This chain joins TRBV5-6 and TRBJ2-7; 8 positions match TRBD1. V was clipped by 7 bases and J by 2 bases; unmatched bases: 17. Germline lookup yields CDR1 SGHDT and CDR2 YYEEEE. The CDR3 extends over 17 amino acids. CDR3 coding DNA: TGTGCCAGCCGCCTTTTGGCGGACAGGGAACCAACCTACGAGCAGTACTTC. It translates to CASRLLADREPTYEQYF.

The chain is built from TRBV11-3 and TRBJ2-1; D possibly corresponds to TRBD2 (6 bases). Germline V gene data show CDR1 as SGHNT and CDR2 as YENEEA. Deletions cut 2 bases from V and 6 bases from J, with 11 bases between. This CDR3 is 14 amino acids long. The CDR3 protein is CASSLRGWSNEQFF. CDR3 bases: TGTGCCAGCAGCTTACGGGGGTGGAGCAATGAGCAGTTCTTC.

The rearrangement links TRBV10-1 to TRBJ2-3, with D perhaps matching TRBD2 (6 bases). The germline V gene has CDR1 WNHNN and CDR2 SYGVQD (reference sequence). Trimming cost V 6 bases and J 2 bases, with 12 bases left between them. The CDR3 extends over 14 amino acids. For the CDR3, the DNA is TGCGCCAGCAGCCGGGACTTCCTCACAGATACGCAGTATTTT. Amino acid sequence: CASSRDFLTDTQYF.

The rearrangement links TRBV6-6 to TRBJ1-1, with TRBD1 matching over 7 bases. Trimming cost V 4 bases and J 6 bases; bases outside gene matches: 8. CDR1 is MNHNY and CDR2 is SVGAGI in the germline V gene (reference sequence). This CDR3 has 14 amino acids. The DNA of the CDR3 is TGTGCCAGCAGTTCCAATCCACAGGGGTCTGAAGCTTTCTTT. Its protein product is CASSSNPQGSEAFF.